These T cell receptor beta chains were read from a single sample in a study of blood T cell repertoires in COVID-19. Sequencing used immunoSEQ multiplex PCR; TCRdb keeps in-frame clones, though not all of them. Here the sample spans roughly 120,000 clones, roughly nine tenths being singletons. Sequenced: peripheral blood. The receptors originated from a man in his sixties with COVID-19, enrolled during active disease. CDR3s include the opening cysteine and the closing phenylalanine or tryptophan. D genes are given only for firm matches. Size tells how often a clone was seen (once, few, many) or the class of an expanded clone, and some rows leave it out.

size	D	J	V	CDR3	DNA
.	.	TRBJ1-2	TRBV27	CASSFSDKPLIYGYTF	TGTGCCAGCAGTTTTTCCGACAAGCCGCTCATTTATGGCTACACCTTC
.	TRBD1	TRBJ1-2	TRBV18	CASSPRQGINYGYTF	TGTGCCAGCTCACCACGACAGGGAATTAACTATGGCTACACCTTC
.	TRBD2	TRBJ2-7	TRBV7-9	CASSPKGGSPDEQYF	TGTGCCAGCAGCCCTAAAGGCGGGAGCCCAGACGAGCAGTACTTC
.	TRBD1	TRBJ1-5	TRBV2	CASSTGGSQPQHF	TGTGCCAGCAGTACAGGGGGTTCTCAGCCCCAGCATTTT
.	.	TRBJ1-2	TRBV6-2/TRBV6-3	CASSYAGQPRGYTF	TGTGCCAGCAGTTACGCAGGACAGCCCCGCGGCTACACCTTC
.	TRBD2	TRBJ2-1	TRBV7-3	CASSSWGLAGAVNEQFF	TGTGCCAGCAGCTCATGGGGACTAGCGGGAGCGGTCAATGAGCAGTTCTTC
.	.	TRBJ2-2	TRBV18	CASSAGTNTGELFF	TGTGCCAGCTCAGCAGGGACTAACACCGGGGAGCTGTTTTTT
once	TRBD2	TRBJ2-7	TRBV12-5	CASGFREGHYEQYF	TGTGCTAGTGGTTTTCGGGAGGGCCATTACGAGCAGTACTTC
few	.	TRBJ2-1	TRBV28	CASSPFAGSYNEQFF	TGTGCCAGCAGTCCTTTTGCGGGTTCCTACAATGAGCAGTTCTTC
once	TRBD2	TRBJ2-7	TRBV2	CASKLTSGRAYEQYF	TGTGCCAGCAAATTGACCAGCGGGAGGGCCTACGAGCAGTACTTC
.	.	TRBJ2-7	TRBV2	CASMGGVHEQYF	TGTGCCAGCATGGGGGGTGTCCACGAGCAGTACTTC
.	TRBD2	TRBJ2-5	TRBV5-6	CASSFPTSAFLKETQYF	TGTGCCAGCAGCTTTCCGACTAGCGCCTTTTTAAAGGAGACCCAGTACTTC
.	TRBD1	TRBJ1-1	TRBV6-6	CASSHPIEDRGGTEAFF	TGTGCCAGCAGTCACCCCATCGAGGACAGGGGCGGAACTGAAGCTTTCTTT
once	.	TRBJ2-3	TRBV10-3	CAIRVGSADTQYF	TGTGCCATCAGAGTGGGCTCCGCAGATACGCAGTATTTT
.	TRBD2	TRBJ2-7	TRBV30	CAWSGGSGDEQYF	TGTGCCTGGAGTGGCGGGAGCGGCGACGAGCAGTACTTC
.	.	TRBJ1-6	TRBV28	CASSFRQGGNSPLHF	TGTGCCAGCAGTTTTAGGCAGGGTGGGAATTCACCCCTCCACTTT
.	TRBD2	TRBJ2-7	TRBV28	CASSPQAGFYEQYF	TGTGCCAGCAGTCCGCAAGCGGGATTCTACGAGCAGTACTTC
.	.	TRBJ2-7	TRBV11-2	CASSLGRLFYEQYF	TGTGCCAGCAGCTTAGGCAGGCTCTTCTACGAGCAGTACTTC
.	TRBD1	TRBJ1-5	TRBV19	CASSGTGNQPQHF	TGTGCCAGTTCCGGGACAGGGAATCAGCCCCAGCATTTT
.	TRBD1	TRBJ2-2	TRBV28	CASSTGTANTGELFF	TGTGCCAGCAGCACCGGGACAGCCAACACCGGGGAGCTGTTTTTT
.	TRBD1	TRBJ2-7	TRBV11-3	CASSASGTGGDEQYF	TGTGCCAGCAGCGCCTCCGGGACAGGGGGCGACGAGCAGTACTTC
.	.	TRBJ1-1	TRBV7-2	CASSTDRNTEAFF	TGTGCCAGCAGCACAGACAGGAACACTGAAGCTTTCTTT
.	TRBD1	TRBJ2-7	TRBV2	CASKPPGQDEQYF	TGTGCCAGCAAACCACCGGGACAGGACGAGCAGTACTTC
.	.	TRBJ2-3	TRBV12-5	CASGFGGSTDTQYF	TGTGCTAGTGGTTTCGGCGGAAGCACAGATACGCAGTATTTT
.	.	TRBJ2-1	TRBV28	CASSLRGSSYNEQFF	TGTGCCAGCAGTTTAAGGGGGAGCTCCTACAATGAGCAGTTCTTC
few	.	TRBJ2-7	TRBV7-2	CASAGSSYEQYF	TGTGCCAGTGCGGGGAGCTCCTACGAGCAGTACTTC
.	.	TRBJ1-1	TRBV27	CASSLSRNTEAFF	TGTGCCAGCAGTTTATCTCGGAACACTGAAGCTTTCTTT
.	TRBD1	TRBJ2-5	TRBV25-1	CASSGTGAWYQETQYF	TGTGCCAGCAGTGGGACAGGGGCGTGGTACCAAGAGACCCAGTACTTC
.	.	TRBJ1-2	TRBV7-2	CASSLGEQGYGYTF	TGTGCCAGCAGCTTAGGGGAACAGGGCTATGGCTACACCTTC
.	TRBD1	TRBJ1-1	TRBV28	CASTSDRGAFF	TGTGCCAGCACCTCAGACAGGGGTGCTTTCTTT
.	TRBD1	TRBJ2-7	TRBV27	CASSPLVGDRESTYEQYF	TGTGCCAGCAGTCCGTTAGTGGGGGACAGGGAGAGTACCTACGAGCAGTACTTC
.	TRBD2	TRBJ2-7	TRBV5-1	CASSLASGRAWEQYF	TGCGCCAGCAGCTTGGCTAGCGGGAGGGCCTGGGAGCAGTACTTC
.	TRBD2	TRBJ2-3	TRBV30	CALGLAGGRTDTQYF	TGTGCCCTGGGACTAGCGGGAGGGCGGACAGATACGCAGTATTTT
.	.	TRBJ1-4	TRBV5-1	CASRLSGTTNEKLFF	TGCGCCAGCAGATTGTCCGGGACAACTAATGAAAAACTGTTTTTT
.	TRBD2	TRBJ2-1	TRBV4-1	CASSPRTSRNYNEQFF	TGCGCCAGCAGCCCTCGGACTAGCAGAAACTACAATGAGCAGTTCTTC
few	TRBD1	TRBJ2-1	TRBV5-1	CASSLDPIGGEQFF	TGCGCCAGCAGCTTGGACCCTATAGGGGGCGAGCAGTTCTTC
.	.	TRBJ2-7	TRBV27	CASSLFGSGYEQYF	TGTGCCAGCAGTTTATTCGGGAGCGGATACGAGCAGTACTTC
.	TRBD1	TRBJ1-4	TRBV4-1	CASSNERQGEKEKLFF	TGCGCCAGCAGCAACGAGCGACAGGGCGAAAAGGAAAAACTGTTTTTT
once	.	TRBJ2-3	TRBV27	CASSLDTSTDTQYF	TGTGCCAGCAGTTTGGACACTAGCACAGATACGCAGTATTTT
.	.	TRBJ2-7	TRBV5-1	CASSLRSGNSYEQYF	TGCGCCAGCAGCTTGCGGTCAGGGAACTCCTACGAGCAGTACTTC
.	TRBD1	TRBJ1-2	TRBV9	CASSGGDRAHYGYTF	TGTGCCAGCAGCGGCGGAGACAGGGCACACTATGGCTACACCTTC
.	TRBD2	TRBJ2-2	TRBV18	CASSASGTGELFF	TGTGCCAGCTCAGCTAGCGGGACCGGGGAGCTGTTTTTT
.	.	TRBJ2-7	TRBV10-3	CAISEKEGRQYF	TGTGCCATCAGTGAGAAGGAGGGGAGGCAGTACTTC
.	.	TRBJ1-1	TRBV5-1	CASSRTGGTEAFF	TGCGCCAGCAGCAGGACGGGAGGCACTGAAGCTTTCTTT
.	TRBD2	TRBJ2-3	TRBV11-3	CASSPGTSGEASTDTQYF	TGTGCCAGCAGCCCCGGTACTAGCGGTGAGGCTAGCACAGATACGCAGTATTTT
.	TRBD1	TRBJ2-2	TRBV4-1	CASSHLRDRNTGELFF	TGCGCCAGCAGCCATCTCCGGGACAGGAACACCGGGGAGCTGTTTTTT
.	.	TRBJ2-3	TRBV9	CASSVISGTQYF	TGTGCCAGCAGCGTGATTAGCGGTACGCAGTATTTT
.	.	TRBJ2-3	TRBV6-2/TRBV6-3	CASSYSIAESTDTQYF	TGTGCCAGCAGTTACTCGATAGCGGAGAGCACAGATACGCAGTATTTT
.	.	TRBJ2-3	TRBV7-9	CATTVRVSTDTQYF	TGTGCCACCACGGTGCGGGTTAGCACAGATACGCAGTATTTT
.	.	TRBJ1-1	TRBV19	CASSASLLTEAFF	TGTGCCAGTAGTGCTTCTCTATTGACTGAAGCTTTCTTT
.	.	TRBJ1-4	TRBV5-4	CASSLAQAGIGEKLFF	TGTGCCAGCAGCTTGGCGCAAGCCGGGATCGGTGAAAAACTGTTTTTT
.	TRBD1	TRBJ2-3	TRBV5-1	CASSLRDREGDTQYF	TGCGCCAGCAGCTTGAGGGACAGGGAGGGAGATACGCAGTATTTT
.	.	TRBJ1-5	TRBV6-5	CASRRGFNQPQHF	TGTGCCAGCAGGAGGGGGTTCAATCAGCCCCAGCATTTT
once	.	TRBJ2-1	TRBV11-3	CASSPTEENNEQFF	TGTGCCAGCAGCCCGACAGAGGAAAACAATGAGCAGTTCTTC
.	TRBD1	TRBJ2-1	TRBV6-6	CASSYPQGIEQFF	TGTGCCAGCAGTTACCCACAGGGGATTGAGCAGTTCTTC